The TCR beta chain described here comes from a study of T cell responses to AZD1222 COVID-19 vaccine. The wider study: Researchers grouped second doses given at about 4 or about 12 weeks into one pool.

Regarding the study as a whole: CD4 TCRs linked to vaccination spanned spike, dominating at 160-218 and 743-854. The study identified only five to seven AZD1222 recipients as seropositive at baseline. The donors showed a predominance of white British ancestry and of females, with possible underestimation of clonal diversity.

Sequencing was performed with immunoSEQ multiplex PCR; in TCRdb, only in-frame clones are kept and a portion is missing. The data show about 53,000 clones, less than 85% seen once. Of note for this clone: Its antigen is still unknown.

This receptor was obtained from an adult in good health. Sequencing was performed on peripheral blood, taken on day 0 of AZD1222 vaccination.

In DNA form, the CDR3 reads TGTGCCAGCACCCCTGGGGGGGCCCGGAACACTGAAGCTTTCTTT. This translates into CASTPGGARNTEAFF. The gene calls are TRBV7-9 and TRBJ1-1, with TRBD1 as a possible D gene (6 bases). V was shortened by 7 bases and J by 1 base, with 16 bases between the two germline ends. The CDR3 covers 15 residues. The germline gives CDR1 SEHNR, CDR2 FQNEAQ (reference sequence).